This T cell receptor (beta chain) appears in the sequencing data of a study of siplizumab effects on memory and regulatory T cells. Study-wide findings and caveats: Siplizumab, the agent tested, significantly reduced alloreactive sequences traceable to unstimulated CD4+ memory cells.

The CDR3 sequence is 15 residues long. The junction had 12 bases not matched to a gene; V was cut back by 5 bases and J by 14 bases. Germline loops: CDR1 SGHTA, CDR2 FQGTGA. This clone was recorded once. Its matching antigen is unknown. Generated by immunoSEQ multiplex PCR, the TCRdb table keeps only in-frame clones and is missing some. The sample lists about 100,000 clones; 94% were seen once. This clonotype originated in a human donor in good health. The V call is TRBV7-3, the J call TRBJ1-6, with 10 bases identical to TRBD1. Input material: non-Treg CD4+ T cells sorted from blood. The CDR3 DNA reads as TGTGCCAGCAGCGTGGAGACAGGGGGCCTTAGGGCCCTCCACTTT. This encodes CASSVETGGLRALHF.